This TCR beta chain was found in a study of cytotoxic CD8 clonotypes in ibrutinib-treated CLL. Study as a whole: Recorded responses included approximately 25 partial and 2 complete; following median approximately 5.5 years, roughly 15 stayed remitted and some 12 progressed. General study results and limits: Clonality rose at ibrutinib response, held steady in sustained remission, and fell toward baseline at progression.

Germline loops: CDR1 MNHNS, CDR2 SASEGT. This CDR3 is built from 12 residues. The V gene lost 7 bases and the J gene lost 7 bases, with 10 bases spanning the gap. Sequenced by immunoSEQ multiplex PCR; TCRdb stores in-frame clones only, minus some. The sample holds some 46,000 clones, over 60% seen once. Details on this clone: Antigen: not known.

This material consisted of PBMCs, taken after 12 months of ibrutinib treatment. The V and J genes are TRBV6-1 and TRBJ1-4; D gene ambiguous. The sequence derives from a human donor with chronic lymphocytic leukemia. CDR3 sequence (DNA): TGTGCCAGCAACACCGCCCCTGAAAAACTGTTTTTT. This sequence encodes CASNTAPEKLFF.